This T cell receptor beta chain was sequenced during a study of response to subunit inactivated influenza vaccine. Study findings and constraints: Each seasonal influenza vaccination, the authors suggested, recruits few new T cells.

A single record per CDR3 protein comes from TCRdb applying MiXCR to the RT-PCR reads. The sample lists 650,000 to 800,000 distinct CDR3 sequences; approximately 13% were seen once. This clonotype has at least ten counts. What it binds is unknown. V was clipped by 5 bases and J by 4 bases, with 9 bases between them. Germline CDR1 and CDR2: KGHSH and LQKENI. The CDR3 sequence is 13 residues long. The sample here was PBMCs from blood, taken roughly 15 days before vaccination. The TCR sequence derives from a man in his fifties or sixties who received an inactivated influenza vaccine. This rearrangement joins TRBV18 to TRBJ1-5; D is possibly TRBD1 (5 bases). CDR3 nucleotide sequence: TGTGCCAGCTCAACGGCAGGGAATCAGCCCCAGCATTTT. As protein: CASSTAGNQPQHF.